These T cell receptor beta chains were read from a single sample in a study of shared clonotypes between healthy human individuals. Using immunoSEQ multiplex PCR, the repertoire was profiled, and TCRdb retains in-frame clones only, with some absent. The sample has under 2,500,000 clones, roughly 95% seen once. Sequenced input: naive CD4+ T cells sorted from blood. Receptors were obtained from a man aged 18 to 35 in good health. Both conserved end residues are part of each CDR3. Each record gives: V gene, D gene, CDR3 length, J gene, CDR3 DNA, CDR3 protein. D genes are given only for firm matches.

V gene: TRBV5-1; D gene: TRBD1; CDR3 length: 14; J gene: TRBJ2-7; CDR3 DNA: TGCGCCAGCAGCTTACCCGACAGGGGCTGGGAGCAGTACTTC; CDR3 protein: CASSLPDRGWEQYF
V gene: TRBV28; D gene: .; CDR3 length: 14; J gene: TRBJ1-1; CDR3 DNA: TGTGCCAGCAGGTTGGGACACCTGGGCACTGAAGCTTTCTTT; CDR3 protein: CASRLGHLGTEAFF
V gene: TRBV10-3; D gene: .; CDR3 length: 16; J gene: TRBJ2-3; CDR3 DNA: TGTGCCATCACCGCCACGTGGGGGGGCGGCACAGATACGCAGTATTTT; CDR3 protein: CAITATWGGGTDTQYF
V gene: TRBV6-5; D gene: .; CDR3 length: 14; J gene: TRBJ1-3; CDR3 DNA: TGTGCCAGCAGCCCGCCCGGTGGTGGAAACACCATATATTTT; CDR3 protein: CASSPPGGGNTIYF
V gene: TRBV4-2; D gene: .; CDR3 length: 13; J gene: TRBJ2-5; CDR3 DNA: TGTGCCAGCAGCCAAGGAGTATCGGAGACCCAGTACTTC; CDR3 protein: CASSQGVSETQYF
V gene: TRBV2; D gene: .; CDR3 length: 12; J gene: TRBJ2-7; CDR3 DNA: TGTGCCAGCAGACCGAACAGGGCCGAGCAGTACTTC; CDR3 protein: CASRPNRAEQYF
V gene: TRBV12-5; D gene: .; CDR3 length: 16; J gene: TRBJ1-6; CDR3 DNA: TGTGCTAGTGGTTTGGCAAGTAGGGACCCCAATTCACCCCTCCACTTT; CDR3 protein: CASGLASRDPNSPLHF
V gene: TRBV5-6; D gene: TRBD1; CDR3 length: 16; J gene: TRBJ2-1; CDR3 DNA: TGTGCCAGCAGCTTGCTTAGACAGGGCTCCTACAATGAGCAGTTCTTC; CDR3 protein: CASSLLRQGSYNEQFF
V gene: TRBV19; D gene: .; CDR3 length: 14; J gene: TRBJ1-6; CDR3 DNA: TGTGCCAGTAGTAATCGGGGGGGTCGTCGGCCCCTCCACTTT; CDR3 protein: CASSNRGGRRPLHF
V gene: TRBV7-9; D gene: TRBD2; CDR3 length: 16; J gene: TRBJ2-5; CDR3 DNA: TGTGCCAGCAGCTTAGGACTAGCGGGGGCACAAGAGACCCAGTACTTC; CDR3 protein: CASSLGLAGAQETQYF
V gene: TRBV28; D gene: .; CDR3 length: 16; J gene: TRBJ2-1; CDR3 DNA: TGTGCCAGCAGTTTAGGGTCAGCAAGCTCCTACAATGAGCAGTTCTTC; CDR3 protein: CASSLGSASSYNEQFF